This section outlines one TCR beta chain sequence together with its context. The data originate from a study of blood T cell repertoires in COVID-19. Across the whole study: COVID-19 samples, acute and convalescent, were from the United States, Italy and Spain. Sample material is recorded as cDNA or gDNA derived from T cells, B-cell-depleted T cells, or PBMCs.

Under the authors' procedure: Reference gene primer amplification yielded estimated nucleated cell counts. Repertoires were generated with immunoSEQ multiplex PCR, while TCRdb's copy carries only in-frame clones and drops some. V, J and clone size derive from that table, while D and trimming were established from the DNA sequence. Of roughly 200,000 clones in the sample, about 93% are singletons; the top ten hold around 0.5%. V gave up 4 bases and J gave up 1 base, with 12 bases separating them. The germline V gene encodes CDR1 KGHDR and CDR2 SFDVKD. The CDR3 has 15 residues. Material: peripheral blood. The TCR comes from a man in his fifties with acute or convalescent COVID-19. The genes are TRBV24-1 and TRBJ2-5; weak D call: TRBD2 (6 bases). CDR3 DNA: TGTGCCACCAGTGACGGGGGAAGCAGCCAAGAGACCCAGTACTTC. This sequence encodes CATSDGGSSQETQYF.